Listed here are 32 T cell receptor beta chains from one sample, sequenced in a study of blood T cell repertoires in COVID-19. Libraries were prepared by immunoSEQ multiplex PCR; TCRdb keeps only in-frame clonotypes and omits some of them. This table holds roughly 220,000 clones, 65% to 85% found once. Sequencing was carried out using PBMCs or T cells enriched from blood (not recorded which). The receptors were sampled from a man aged 25-45 years with acute COVID-19.

The chain joins TRBV18 to TRBJ2-7; D remains unclear. Trimming left V 5 bases short and J 2 bases short, with 4 bases between. This CDR3 is built from 11 residues. CDR1 KGHSH and CDR2 LQKENI come from the germline V gene. Here the CDR3 DNA reads TGTGCCAGCTCAGGAGCCTACGAGCAGTACTTC. Translation gives CASSGAYEQYF.

The CDR3 DNA reads TGTGCCAGCAGTCCCTCCGGGACAGGGAATTACAATGAGCAGTTCTTC. Its translation is CASSPSGTGNYNEQFF. The rearrangement uses TRBV5-4 and TRBJ2-1; 9 nucleotides agree with TRBD1. Trimming at V came to 5 bases and at J to 4 bases, leaving 10 bases not matched to a gene. Germline CDR1 and CDR2: SGHNT and YYREEE (reference sequence). The CDR3 has 16 amino acids.

Only a few counts were recorded for this clone. V gene TRBV4-1 combines with J gene TRBJ1-3; D is unresolved. V was cut by 0 bases and J by 0 bases, with 9 bases left in between. From germline, CDR1 is MGHRA and CDR2 YSYEKL. The CDR3 totals 16 residues. The CDR3 is CASSQDRAGSGNTIYF. DNA of the CDR3: TGCGCCAGCAGCCAAGATCGAGCCGGCTCTGGAAACACCATATATTTT.

The chain employs TRBV19 and TRBJ2-1; 12 bases agree with TRBD2. With 4 bases clipped from V and 3 bases from J, the junction kept 7 bases outside the gene matches. The CDR3 loop spans 17 amino acids. The germline gives CDR1 LNHDA, CDR2 SQIVND (reference sequence). The CDR3: CASSNDKTSGGYNEQFF. CDR3 nucleotide sequence: TGTGCCAGTAGTAACGATAAGACTAGCGGGGGCTACAATGAGCAGTTCTTC.

This sequence joins TRBV7-9 and TRBJ2-4, with TRBD1 matching over 10 bases. The germline CDR1 and CDR2 sequences are SEHNR and FQNEAQ (reference sequence). V trimming: 5 bases; J trimming: 9 bases; junction bases outside the gene matches: 13. This CDR3 region has 16 residues. The CDR3 DNA reads as TGTGCCAGCAGCCCCTACGGGACAGGGGACAAATCCATTCAGTACTTC. The encoded protein is CASSPYGTGDKSIQYF.

The rearrangement links TRBV5-6 to TRBJ2-4, with 8 bases lining up with TRBD2. The V gene end was trimmed by 1 base and the J gene end by 4 bases; junction bases not matched to a gene: 1. Germline V gene lookup returns CDR1 SGHDT and CDR2 YYEEEE. The CDR3 has 14 residues. This CDR3 is CASSLPGGKNIQYF. For the CDR3, the DNA is TGTGCCAGCAGCTTGCCGGGGGGGAAAAACATTCAGTACTTC.

The chain recombines TRBV28 with TRBJ1-5; D may be TRBD1 (6 bases). Deletions cut 7 bases from V and 3 bases from J, with 16 bases between. This CDR3 contains 15 residues. Germline lookup yields CDR1 MDHEN and CDR2 SYDVKM. The CDR3 here is CASITTGLNNQPQHF. The CDR3 region has the DNA TGTGCCAGCATAACCACAGGGTTGAACAATCAGCCCCAGCATTTT. The whole variable domain, remainder taken from reference TRBV28 and TRBJ1-5, is DVKVTQSSRYLVKRTGEKVFLECVQDMDHENMFWYRQDPGLGLRLIYFSYDVKMKEKGDIPEGYSVSREKKERFSLILESASTNQTSMYLCASITTGLNNQPQHFGDGTRLSIL.

The rearrangement uses TRBV18 and TRBJ1-2; 8 positions agree with TRBD1. J was trimmed by 8 bases and V by 2 bases; bases with no gene match: 10. Germline CDR1 is KGHSH and CDR2 is LQKENI. CDR3 length: 15 residues. The CDR3 DNA is TGTGCCAGCTCACCAACGCTTTACGACAGGGGAGGCTACACCTTC. Translation gives CASSPTLYDRGGYTF. Supplemented by reference TRBV18 and TRBJ1-2, the full variable domain reads NAGVMQNPRHLVRRRGQEARLRCSPMKGHSHVYWYRQLPEEGLKFMVYLQKENIIDESGMPKERFSAEFPKEGPSILRIQQVVRGDSAAYFCASSPTLYDRGGYTFGSGTRLTVV.

The genes are TRBV18 and TRBJ2-5; tentative D call: TRBD2 (6 bases). Germline CDR1 is KGHSH and CDR2 is LQKENI. The CDR3 has 14 residues. V was cut by 1 base and J by 4 bases, with 10 bases left in between. CDR3 nucleotide sequence: TGTGCCAGCTCACCACGGGACTCTGGAGAGACCCAGTACTTC. Its translation is CASSPRDSGETQYF.

This clone was detected once. The gene calls are TRBV10-1 and TRBJ2-7, with D hard to call. CDR1 is WNHNN and CDR2 is SYGVQD in the germline V gene (reference sequence). V shed 2 bases and J shed 7 bases, with 15 bases lying between them. The CDR3 extends over 14 amino acids. This chain's CDR3 is CASSETSRVEEQYF. The CDR3 coding sequence is TGCGCCAGCAGTGAGACGTCCCGCGTAGAGGAGCAGTACTTC.

This clone has just one count. The chain links TRBV7-3 to TRBJ2-1; 11 bases fit TRBD2. CDR3 length: 15 residues. From germline, CDR1 is SGHTA and CDR2 FQGTGA. The trim removed 4 bases at V and 5 bases at J, leaving 4 bases unmatched. This CDR3 reads CASSYGLAGHNEQFF. Here the CDR3 DNA reads TGTGCCAGCAGCTACGGACTAGCGGGCCACAATGAGCAGTTCTTC.

This rearrangement joins TRBV23-1 to TRBJ1-1; 7 bases line up with TRBD1. TRBV23-1 is identified as an open reading frame with a role that is uncertain. The CDR3 is 13 residues long. V shed 7 bases and J 7 bases; nucleotides not matched to a gene: 9. The CDR3 coding sequence is TGCGCCAGCAACAAAACAGGGGTTGGTGAAGCTTTCTTT. It specifies CASNKTGVGEAFF.

V is TRBV19 and J is TRBJ1-3, with a weak D call TRBD1 (6 bases). This CDR3 comprises 13 residues. The V end lost 7 bases, the J end lost 6 bases, and 13 bases lay between the germline ends. Germline CDR1 reads LNHDA; CDR2 reads SQIVND (reference sequence). The CDR3 region is CASKEYRENTIYF. DNA of the CDR3: TGTGCCAGTAAGGAATACAGGGAAAACACCATATATTTT. Full variable domain (rest looked up from reference TRBV19 and TRBJ1-3): DGGITQSPKYLFRKEGQNVTLSCEQNLNHDAMYWYRQDPGQGLRLIYYSQIVNDFQKGDIAEGYSVSREKKESFPLTVTSAQKNPTAFYLCASKEYRENTIYFGEGSWLTVV.

The chain links TRBV6-1 to TRBJ1-4, with 7 bases that match TRBD1. CDR1 is MNHNS and CDR2 is SASEGT in the germline V gene. Unmatched junction bases numbered 4, after V lost 3 bases and J lost 0 bases. The CDR3 has 16 amino acids. The CDR3 here is CASSEGQIATNEKLFF. The CDR3 DNA follows: TGTGCCAGCAGTGAGGGACAGATCGCAACTAATGAAAAACTGTTTTTT.

The chain employs TRBV19 and TRBJ1-1, with a weak D call TRBD1 (6 bases). Trimming shortened V by 6 bases and J by 3 bases, and 11 bases separated the two germline ends. Germline CDR1 is LNHDA and CDR2 is SQIVND (reference sequence). The CDR3 runs 13 residues. CDR3 in amino acids: CASRDGQHTEAFF. The CDR3 DNA is TGTGCCAGTAGGGACGGACAGCACACTGAAGCTTTCTTT.

This rearrangement joins TRBV6-1 to TRBJ2-5; 10 bases fit TRBD2. The CDR3 loop spans 16 amino acids. The V and J ends lost 0 bases and 7 bases, in that order; junction bases with no gene match: 8. Germline CDR1 MNHNS, CDR2 SASEGT. CDR3 protein: CASSEAASGGSLTQYF. CDR3 DNA sequence: TGTGCCAGCAGTGAAGCGGCTAGCGGGGGTAGCTTGACCCAGTACTTC.

This clone was detected a few times. J is TRBJ2-5 and V is TRBV5-1; D not certain. CDR3 length: 14 amino acids. With 0 bases removed from V and 5 bases from J, the gap between germline ends came to 11 bases. Germline CDR1 and CDR2: SGHRS and YFSETQ. CDR3 nucleotides: TGCGCCAGCAGCTTGGAGAGTGTGCGGGAGACCCAGTACTTC. As protein: CASSLESVRETQYF.

CDR3 loop: CASSPRENTEAFF. The CDR3 DNA reads TGCGCCAGCAGCCCACGGGAAAACACTGAAGCTTTCTTT. The chain couples TRBV4-1 to TRBJ1-1; D not certain. The V gene lost 4 bases and the J gene lost 2 bases, with 8 bases spanning the gap. Germline lookup yields CDR1 MGHRA and CDR2 YSYEKL. The CDR3 has 13 residues.

This chain connects TRBV10-3 to TRBJ2-1; the match to TRBD1 covers 7 bases. The CDR3 extends over 11 amino acids. Germline V lookup: CDR1 ENHRY, CDR2 SYGVKD. V lost 6 bases and J lost 9; bases outside the gene matches: 2. Here the CDR3 DNA reads TGTGCCATCAGGAGGGGGCTTGAGCAGTTCTTC. Translation: CAIRRGLEQFF.

The rearrangement uses TRBV7-2 and TRBJ1-2; no definite D call. The CDR3 length is 16 residues. The V end was cut by 3 bases, the J end by 5 bases, with 19 bases between. Germline CDR1 and CDR2: SGHTA and FQGNSA. CDR3 sequence (DNA): TGTGCCAGCAGCTTTGGCTTAGCCCTGGTTCGGTATGGCTACACCTTC. It specifies CASSFGLALVRYGYTF. The variable domain in full, completed from reference TRBV7-2 and TRBJ1-2, reads GAGVSQSPSNKVTEKGKDVELRCDPISGHTALYWYRQSLGQGLEFLIYFQGNSAPDKSGLPSDRFSAERTGGSVSTLTIQRTQQEDSAVYLCASSFGLALVRYGYTFGSGTRLTVV.

The chain has TRBV15 and TRBJ2-7; 10 bases line up with TRBD1. Looked up from germline, CDR1 is LNHNV and CDR2 is YYDKDF (reference sequence). This CDR3 has 13 residues. Unmatched junction bases numbered 3, after V lost 6 bases and J lost 4 bases. The CDR3 nucleotides are TGTGCCACCAGTCGGACAGGGGGTTACGAGCAGTACTTC. Translation: CATSRTGGYEQYF. Combining the CDR3 with reference TRBV15 and TRBJ2-7 gives the whole variable domain DAMVIQNPRYQVTQFGKPVTLSCSQTLNHNVMYWYQQKSSQAPKLLFHYYDKDFNNEADTPDNFQSRRPNTSFCFLDIRSPGLGDTAMYLCATSRTGGYEQYFGPGTRLTVT.

This sequence joins TRBV18 and TRBJ1-5; possible D gene TRBD1, 6 bases. Germline CDR1 reads KGHSH; CDR2 reads LQKENI. V dropped 6 bases and J dropped 0 bases, with 9 bases sitting between them. This CDR3 contains 14 residues. CDR3 coding DNA: TGTGCCAGCTCCCGACAGGATAGCAATCAGCCCCAGCATTTT. Encoded protein: CASSRQDSNQPQHF.

This chain uses TRBV5-1 with TRBJ2-7; tentative D call: TRBD1 (5 bases). V lost 0 bases, J lost 3 bases, and 13 bases lay in between. Germline loops: CDR1 SGHRS, CDR2 YFSETQ. This CDR3 contains 15 residues. The CDR3 coding sequence is TGCGCCAGCAGCTTGGAGGGGCTCGATGTCTACGAGCAGTACTTC. Protein product: CASSLEGLDVYEQYF.

The chain employs TRBV10-1 and TRBJ2-5; D may be TRBD2 (6 bases). V shed 0 bases and J shed 5 bases, with 19 bases lying between them. The CDR3 length is 17 residues. CDR1 and CDR2 from the germline V gene are WNHNN and SYGVQD (reference sequence). The DNA for the CDR3 is TGCGCCAGCAGTGAGTCACCCCCGAGGAGGGGATGGGAGACCCAGTACTTC. Translated: CASSESPPRRGWETQYF.

This clone has just a few counts. This chain joins TRBV9 and TRBJ2-2; 8 bases match TRBD2. Losses at the gene ends were 3 bases for V and 3 bases for J; bases not matched to a gene: 4. This CDR3 has 15 residues. CDR1 SGDLS and CDR2 YYNGEE come from the germline V gene. Here the CDR3 reads CASSETSGYTGELFF. The CDR3 DNA reads as TGTGCCAGCAGCGAAACTAGCGGATACACCGGGGAGCTGTTTTTT.

This clone has a handful of counts. The chain is built from TRBV5-1 and TRBJ1-4; 7 bases fit TRBD1. Trimming removed 3 bases from V and 8 bases from J; junction bases left unmatched: 7. This CDR3 has 14 residues. Germline loops: CDR1 SGHRS, CDR2 YFSETQ. For the CDR3, the DNA is TGCGCCAGCAGCTGGACAGGAAACGGAGAAAAACTGTTTTTT. Translating it yields CASSWTGNGEKLFF. Based on the CDR3 plus reference TRBV5-1 and TRBJ1-4, the full variable domain is KAGVTQTPRYLIKTRGQQVTLSCSPISGHRSVSWYQQTPGQGLQFLFEYFSETQRNKGNFPGRFSGRQFSNSRSEMNVSTLELGDSALYLCASSWTGNGEKLFFGSGTQLSVL.

The gene calls are TRBV10-2 and TRBJ1-2; 9 bases are a match to TRBD1. Germline assignment: CDR1 WSHSY and CDR2 SAAADI. With 10 bases clipped from V and 6 bases from J, the junction kept 9 bases outside the gene matches. CDR3 length: 13 residues. The chain's CDR3 is CAISAGTGNGYTF. DNA for the CDR3: TGCGCCATCTCCGCCGGGACAGGGAATGGCTACACCTTC.

The rearrangement joins TRBV4-1 to TRBJ2-5; a weak D match, TRBD2 (6 bases). Per the germline V gene, CDR1 is MGHRA and CDR2 is YSYEKL. The CDR3 is made up of 14 amino acids. Trimming removed 4 bases at V and 2 bases at J, with 11 bases between. CDR3 DNA: TGCGCCAGCAGCCCCGGGGGTAGACAAGAGACCCAGTACTTC. This encodes CASSPGGRQETQYF.

The chain links TRBV13 to TRBJ2-1, with TRBD1 matching over 11 bases. The CDR3 loop spans 16 amino acids. J lost 3 bases, V lost 5 bases, and 6 bases had no gene match. Germline CDR1 is PRHDT and CDR2 is FYEKMQ (reference sequence). CDR3 residues: CASSASGTGGYNEQFF. The DNA for the CDR3 is TGTGCCAGCAGCGCCTCCGGGACAGGGGGCTACAATGAGCAGTTCTTC. Drawing the rest from reference TRBV13 and TRBJ2-1, the complete variable domain is AAGVIQSPRHLIKEKRETATLKCYPIPRHDTVYWYQQGPGQDPQFLISFYEKMQSDKGSIPDRFSAQQFSDYHSELNMSSLELGDSALYFCASSASGTGGYNEQFFGPGTRLTVL.

The chain recombines TRBV10-1 with TRBJ2-2, with D possibly TRBD2 on 5 matching bases. The ends were cut back, 4 bases at V and 7 bases at J, with 10 bases in the middle. CDR3 size: 13 residues. The germline gives CDR1 WNHNN, CDR2 SYGVQD (reference sequence). CDR3 nucleotide sequence: TGCGCCAGCAGTGGGAGGATCGGCGGGGAGCTGTTTTTT. Its translation is CASSGRIGGELFF.

This chain connects TRBV24-1 to TRBJ2-1; TRBD1 agrees at 8 bases. Trimming took 5 bases from V and 6 from J; bases not matched to a gene: 8. The CDR3 is made up of 15 amino acids. Per germline, CDR1 KGHDR and CDR2 SFDVKD. Written as DNA, the CDR3 is TGTGCCACCAGTGGGGCGGCGGACAGGGCCAATGAGCAGTTCTTC. Translating it yields CATSGAADRANEQFF.

The rearrangement joins TRBV11-2 to TRBJ1-5; D remains ambiguous. The CDR3 runs 14 residues. Trimming removed 1 base from V and 11 bases from J, with 15 bases in between. Germline values: CDR1 SGHAT, CDR2 FQNNGV. The CDR3: CASSLGYSDNSQHF. DNA for the CDR3: TGTGCCAGCAGCTTAGGTTATTCAGACAACTCCCAGCATTTT.